Presented here are 21 T cell receptor beta chains from one specimen sequenced in a study of radiotherapy plus CTLA-4 blockade in lung cancer. TCRdb's copy holds only in-frame clones and misses some; the assay was immunoSEQ multiplex PCR. In the table there are roughly 50,000 clones, 65% to 85% of which are singletons. The sequenced sample was peripheral blood, obtained from a patient treated with radiotherapy plus ipilimumab. The origin of the receptors is a human donor with non-small cell lung cancer who had stable disease on radiotherapy plus ipilimumab.

The chain couples TRBV30 to TRBJ1-6; 7 bases are shared with TRBD1. The CDR3 runs 13 residues. The V gene's germline CDR1 is GTSNPN and CDR2 SVGIG (reference sequence). Trimming took 1 base from V and 14 from J; bases not matched to a gene: 8. CDR3 residues: CAWSARGGRTLHF. The CDR3 DNA sequence: TGTGCCTGGAGTGCCCGAGGGGGCCGGACCCTCCACTTT.

Comments on this clone: Other nucleotide sequences in the sample specify the same CDR3. This chain joins TRBV7-9 and TRBJ1-2, with D uncertain. V lost 6 bases to trimming and J lost 5 bases, with 7 bases between them. This CDR3 is built from 11 residues. Germline V gene data show CDR1 as SEHNR and CDR2 as FQNEAQ (reference sequence). CDR3 amino acids: CASSQLYGYTF. CDR3 sequence (DNA): TGTGCCAGCAGTCAATTGTATGGCTACACCTTC.

This chain uses TRBV28 with TRBJ1-2; no clear D. The CDR3 runs to 13 residues. Germline assignment: CDR1 MDHEN and CDR2 SYDVKM. Deletions cut 3 bases from V and 5 bases from J, with 10 bases between. CDR3 DNA sequence: TGTGCCAGCAGTTTCTCGGGCAGTTATGGCTACACCTTC. The encoded protein is CASSFSGSYGYTF.

DNA for the CDR3: TGTGCCTGTCACACACCCTGGCAGGGTAAGGCTGAAGCTTTCTTT. It codes for CACHTPWQGKAEAFF. The J gene is TRBJ1-1, the V gene TRBV30; a possible D gene is TRBD1 (5 bases). This CDR3 is 15 amino acids long. Germline CDR1 GTSNPN, CDR2 SVGIG (reference sequence). V lost 6 bases to trimming and J lost 6 bases, with 23 bases between them. Full variable domain (remainder filled in from reference TRBV30 and TRBJ1-1): SQTIHQWPATLVQPVGSPLSLECTVEGTSNPNLYWYRQAAGRGLQLLFYSVGIGQISSEVPQNLSASRPQDRQFILSSKKLLLSDSGFYLCACHTPWQGKAEAFFGQGTRLTVV.

The chain has TRBV6-1 and TRBJ2-5; TRBD1 matches 8 bases. Germline lookup yields CDR1 MNHNS and CDR2 SASEGT. Unmatched junction bases numbered 6, after V lost 1 base and J lost 5 bases. The CDR3 runs 15 residues. The CDR3 loop is CASSEDWTGLETQYF. For the CDR3, the DNA is TGTGCCAGCAGTGAAGATTGGACAGGGTTGGAGACCCAGTACTTC.

The rearrangement uses TRBV15 and TRBJ2-5; TRBD1 might be the D (6 bases). This CDR3 has 14 amino acids. CDR1 LNHNV and CDR2 YYDKDF come from the germline V gene (reference sequence). V lost 0 bases and J 4 bases, leaving 9 bases between the germline ends. CDR3 DNA sequence: TGTGCCACCAGCAGAGATGCACAGGGAGAGACCCAGTACTTC. Its translation is CATSRDAQGETQYF.

As regards this clone: At one end the junction does not follow the germline gene, possibly because of a read error. V is TRBV20-1 and J is TRBJ1-2; 7 nucleotides line up with TRBD1. Germline loops: CDR1 DFQATT, CDR2 SNEGSKA (reference sequence). This CDR3 is built from 11 residues. CDR3 sequence reads: CSARGGDGYTF. In nucleotides, the CDR3 is TGCAGTGCCAGAGGGGGCGATGGCTACACCTTC.

This rearrangement joins TRBV19 to TRBJ1-2, with D maybe TRBD1 (6 bases). Germline-derived CDR1 and CDR2 are LNHDA and SQIVND (reference sequence). This CDR3 has 13 residues. The germline V and J ends were trimmed by 1 base and 7 bases, with 10 bases remaining between them. The CDR3 nucleotides are TGTGCCAGTAGTATAGCAGGGGTTGGTGGCTACACCTTC. It translates to CASSIAGVGGYTF.

This clone was seen once. The chain joins TRBV14 to TRBJ1-2; 11 nucleotides line up with TRBD1. The CDR3 is 19 residues long. V lost 1 base to trimming and J lost 5 bases; unmatched junction nucleotides: 15. The germline V gene has CDR1 SGHDN and CDR2 FVKESK. The CDR3 reads CASSQGSLRDRGELYGYTF. The CDR3 DNA follows: TGTGCCAGCAGCCAAGGGTCCCTCCGGGACAGGGGGGAATTGTATGGCTACACCTTC. Full variable domain (remainder filled in from reference TRBV14 and TRBJ1-2): EAGVTQFPSHSVIEKGQTVTLRCDPISGHDNLYWYRRVMGKEIKFLLHFVKESKQDESGMPNNRFLAERTGGTYSTLKVQPAELEDSGVYFCASSQGSLRDRGELYGYTFGSGTRLTVV.

The genes are TRBV16 and TRBJ1-1; unclear D gene. CDR3 size: 13 residues. Germline CDR1 KGHSY, CDR2 FQNENV. Trimming took 2 bases from V and 0 from J, leaving 4 bases between them. CDR3 loop: CASSQDLNTEAFF. CDR3 bases: TGTGCCAGCAGCCAAGATCTGAACACTGAAGCTTTCTTT.

V gene TRBV20-1 combines with J gene TRBJ1-1; D remains ambiguous. Per germline, CDR1 DFQATT and CDR2 SNEGSKA (reference sequence). This CDR3 is built from 9 residues. Between the trimmed V and J ends, which lost 4 bases and 7 bases, there was a span of 4 bases. The CDR3 sequence: CSAMYEAFF. The CDR3 region has the DNA TGCAGTGCTATGTATGAAGCTTTCTTT.

The chain links TRBV15 to TRBJ2-2, with 8 bases fitting TRBD2. The CDR3 has 17 residues. From germline, CDR1 is LNHNV and CDR2 YYDKDF (reference sequence). V lost 6 bases and J lost 1; bases outside the gene matches: 10. This chain's CDR3 is CATSRRRAGENTGELFF. The DNA of the CDR3 is TGTGCCACCAGTAGACGGAGAGCGGGGGAGAACACCGGGGAGCTGTTTTTT.

The V call is TRBV6-6, the J call TRBJ1-3, with TRBD1 as a possible D gene (6 bases). The V gene lost 0 bases and the J gene lost 4 bases, with 10 bases spanning the gap. Germline V gene sequence: CDR1 MNHNY, CDR2 SVGAGI (reference sequence). The CDR3 totals 15 residues. CDR3 amino acids: CASSYSKGGGNTIYF. CDR3 nucleotide sequence: TGTGCCAGCAGTTACTCTAAAGGGGGGGGAAACACCATATATTTT.

V is TRBV4-3 and J is TRBJ1-6; TRBD1 is a possible D gene (5 bases). Germline CDR1 LGHNA, CDR2 YSLEER. Trimming removed 5 bases from V and 7 bases from J, with 12 bases in between. The CDR3 length is 14 residues. The CDR3 region is CASSYLRGNSPLHF. The CDR3 nucleotides read TGCGCCAGCAGCTATTTACGGGGGAATTCACCCCTCCACTTT.

The V call is TRBV5-5, the J call TRBJ1-5; D is uncertain. CDR3 length: 13 residues. V lost 2 bases, J lost 4 bases, and 7 bases lay in between. Germline V gene sequence: CDR1 SGHKS, CDR2 YYEKEE (reference sequence). CDR3 in amino acids: CASSFVENQPQHF. The DNA for the CDR3 is TGTGCCAGCAGCTTTGTGGAGAATCAGCCCCAGCATTTT.

V and J are TRBV10-3 and TRBJ1-2, with a weak D call TRBD1 (5 bases). Germline V gene data show CDR1 as ENHRY and CDR2 as SYGVKD. The CDR3 is made up of 15 amino acids. Trimming took off 9 bases at V and 7 bases at J, with 24 bases between the two ends. This CDR3 reads CAIPLIGTGSSGYTF. The CDR3 DNA is TGTGCCATACCCCTGATCGGGACGGGCTCCTCTGGCTACACCTTC.

The chain has TRBV27 and TRBJ1-2; 8 bases are a match to TRBD1. This CDR3 comprises 16 residues. Germline trimming cut 5 bases from V and 2 bases from J; bases unmatched to any gene: 10. The germline gives CDR1 MNHEY, CDR2 SMNVEV (reference sequence). CDR3 sequence reads: CASSPPGQGANYGYTF. The CDR3 DNA sequence: TGTGCCAGCAGTCCCCCGGGGCAGGGGGCCAACTATGGCTACACCTTC.

This clone was counted between two and nine times. V and J are TRBV7-9 and TRBJ1-1; the D is unclear. The CDR3 has 14 residues. The germline V gene encodes CDR1 SEHNR and CDR2 FQNEAQ (reference sequence). With 3 bases removed from V and 0 bases from J, the gap between germline ends came to 8 bases. Here the CDR3 reads CASSFGAMNTEAFF. In DNA form, the CDR3 reads TGTGCCAGCAGCTTCGGCGCCATGAACACTGAAGCTTTCTTT.

The chain combines TRBV28 with TRBJ2-1, with D possibly matching TRBD2 (6 bases). V lost 7 bases and J lost 1, with 14 bases in between. Germline CDR1 is MDHEN and CDR2 is SYDVKM. There are 15 residues in the CDR3. CDR3 nucleotides: TGTGCCAGCACCCTTCGGGCGGGATCCTACAATGAGCAGTTCTTC. Translation gives CASTLRAGSYNEQFF.

V gene TRBV7-6 combines with J gene TRBJ1-4; 9 nucleotides match TRBD1. CDR3 size: 19 residues. CDR1 is SGHVS and CDR2 is FNYEAQ in the germline V gene. V shed 5 bases, J shed 6 bases, and the junction held 19 bases outside the gene matches. Here the CDR3 reads CASSINQPDPGQGDEKLFF. For the CDR3, the DNA is TGTGCCAGCAGCATCAACCAACCCGACCCGGGACAGGGAGATGAAAAACTGTTTTTT.

The V and J genes are TRBV11-2 and TRBJ1-4, with D perhaps matching TRBD1 (6 bases). The germline V and J ends were trimmed by 3 bases and 2 bases, with 16 bases remaining between them. CDR1 SGHAT and CDR2 FQNNGV come from the germline V gene. The CDR3 extends over 17 amino acids. CDR3 amino acids: CASSFLLGASTNEKLFF. The CDR3 nucleotides are TGTGCCAGCAGCTTTTTGTTGGGGGCTTCTACTAATGAAAAACTGTTTTTT.